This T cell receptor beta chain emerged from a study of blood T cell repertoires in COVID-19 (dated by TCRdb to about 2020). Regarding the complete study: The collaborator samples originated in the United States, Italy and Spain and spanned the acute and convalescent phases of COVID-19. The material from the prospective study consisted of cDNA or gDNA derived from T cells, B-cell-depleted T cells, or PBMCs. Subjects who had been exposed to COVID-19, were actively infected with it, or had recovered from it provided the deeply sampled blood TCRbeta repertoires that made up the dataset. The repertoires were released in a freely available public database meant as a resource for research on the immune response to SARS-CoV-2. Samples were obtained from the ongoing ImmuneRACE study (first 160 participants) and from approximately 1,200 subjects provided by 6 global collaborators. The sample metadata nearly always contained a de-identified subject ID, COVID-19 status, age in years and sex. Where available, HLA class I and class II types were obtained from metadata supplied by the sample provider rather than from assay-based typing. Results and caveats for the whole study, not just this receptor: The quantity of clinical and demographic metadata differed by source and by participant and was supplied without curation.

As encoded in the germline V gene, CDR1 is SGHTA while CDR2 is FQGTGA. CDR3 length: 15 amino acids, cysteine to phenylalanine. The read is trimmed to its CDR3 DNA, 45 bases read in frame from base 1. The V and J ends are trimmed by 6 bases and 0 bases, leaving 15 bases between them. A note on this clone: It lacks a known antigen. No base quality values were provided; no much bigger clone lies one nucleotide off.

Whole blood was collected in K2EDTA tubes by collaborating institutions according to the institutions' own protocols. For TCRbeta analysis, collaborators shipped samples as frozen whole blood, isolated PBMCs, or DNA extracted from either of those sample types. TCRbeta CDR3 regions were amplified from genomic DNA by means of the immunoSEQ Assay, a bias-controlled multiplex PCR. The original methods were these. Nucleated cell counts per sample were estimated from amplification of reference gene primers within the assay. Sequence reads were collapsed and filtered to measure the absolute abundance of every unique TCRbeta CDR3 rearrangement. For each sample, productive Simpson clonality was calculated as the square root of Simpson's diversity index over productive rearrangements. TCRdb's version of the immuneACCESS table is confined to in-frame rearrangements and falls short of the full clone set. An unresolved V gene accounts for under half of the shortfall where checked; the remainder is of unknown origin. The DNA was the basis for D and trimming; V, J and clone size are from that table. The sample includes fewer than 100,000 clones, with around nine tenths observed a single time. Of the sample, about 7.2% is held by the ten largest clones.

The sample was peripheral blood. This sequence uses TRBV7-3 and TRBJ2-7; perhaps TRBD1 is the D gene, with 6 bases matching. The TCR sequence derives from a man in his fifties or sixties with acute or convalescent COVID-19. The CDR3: CASSSTPDSSYEQYF. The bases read TGTGCCAGCAGTTCAACCCCGGACAGCTCCTACGAGCAGTACTTC.